These 7 T cell receptor beta chains originate from one sample sequenced in a study of shared clonotypes between healthy human individuals. Sequenced by immunoSEQ multiplex PCR; TCRdb stores in-frame clones only, minus some. The sample lists 2 million to 2.5 million clones, 80% to 95% occurring once. Source material: naive CD4+ T cells from PBMCs. Subset meaning: CD45RA+ positively selected. These receptors all stem from a man younger than 30 in good health. Some clones in this sample may be carry-over from other donors' samples.

This clone was seen once. The rearrangement links TRBV9 to TRBJ2-5; 8 bases are shared with TRBD1. The CDR3 spans 14 residues. Germline CDR1 and CDR2: SGDLS and YYNGEE. Trimming at V came to 4 bases and at J to 4 bases, leaving 6 bases not matched to a gene. CDR3 nucleotide sequence: TGTGCCAGCAGCTCACAGGGGGGTCGAGAGACCCAGTACTTC. It yields the protein CASSSQGGRETQYF.

The gene calls are TRBV11-2 and TRBJ2-1; D gene ambiguous. There are 13 residues in the CDR3. The germline V gene has CDR1 SGHAT and CDR2 FQNNGV. Trimming pared 3 bases from V and 8 bases from J, leaving 11 bases between. CDR3 protein: CASSFPARDEQFF. Written as DNA, the CDR3 is TGTGCCAGCAGCTTCCCCGCTCGGGATGAGCAGTTCTTC.

The V gene is TRBV7-2, the J gene TRBJ1-2; tentative D call: TRBD1 (6 bases). Deletions cut 6 bases from V and 7 bases from J, with 15 bases between. There are 13 residues in the CDR3. Germline assignment: CDR1 SGHTA and CDR2 FQGNSA. The CDR3 sequence: CASRTGTGGGYTF. For the CDR3, the DNA is TGTGCCAGCAGAACAGGGACGGGAGGTGGCTACACCTTC. Full variable domain (rest looked up from reference TRBV7-2 and TRBJ1-2): GAGVSQSPSNKVTEKGKDVELRCDPISGHTALYWYRQSLGQGLEFLIYFQGNSAPDKSGLPSDRFSAERTGGSVSTLTIQRTQQEDSAVYLCASRTGTGGGYTFGSGTRLTVV.

The V call is TRBV9, the J call TRBJ1-2, with unresolved D. The length of the CDR3 is 16 residues. With 4 bases removed from V and 8 bases from J, the gap between germline ends came to 24 bases. CDR1 SGDLS and CDR2 YYNGEE come from the germline V gene. CDR3 in DNA: TGTGCCAGCAGCTCAGACATACGGGCCCTCTCGGAGGGCTACACCTTC. Encoded protein: CASSSDIRALSEGYTF.

The gene calls are TRBV5-6 and TRBJ2-2; D gene ambiguous. There are 13 residues in the CDR3. The germline V gene encodes CDR1 SGHDT and CDR2 YYEEEE. Trimming cost V 2 bases and J 6 bases, with 8 bases left between them. CDR3 in amino acids: CASSFRGPGELFF. As DNA, the CDR3 is TGTGCCAGCAGCTTCAGAGGCCCCGGGGAGCTGTTTTTT.

This clone was seen a few times. The V and J genes are TRBV5-1 and TRBJ1-1; no clear D. Germline V CDR1 and CDR2: SGHRS, YFSETQ. The CDR3 runs 14 residues. Trimming stripped 0 bases from V and 6 bases from J, with 12 bases between. CDR3 coding DNA: TGCGCCAGCAGCTTGGGGCTCTCGGGCGCTGAAGCTTTCTTT. Encoded protein: CASSLGLSGAEAFF.

The V and J genes are TRBV27 and TRBJ2-7, with 9 positions matching TRBD1. With V trimmed by 0 bases and J by 5 bases, 11 bases remained unmatched. The V gene's germline CDR1 is MNHEY and CDR2 SMNVEV (reference sequence). The length of the CDR3 is 17 residues. The CDR3 bases are TGTGCCAGCAGTTTATCCCTCAAACAGGGGGCCGGAAACGAGCAGTACTTC. Translating gives CASSLSLKQGAGNEQYF.